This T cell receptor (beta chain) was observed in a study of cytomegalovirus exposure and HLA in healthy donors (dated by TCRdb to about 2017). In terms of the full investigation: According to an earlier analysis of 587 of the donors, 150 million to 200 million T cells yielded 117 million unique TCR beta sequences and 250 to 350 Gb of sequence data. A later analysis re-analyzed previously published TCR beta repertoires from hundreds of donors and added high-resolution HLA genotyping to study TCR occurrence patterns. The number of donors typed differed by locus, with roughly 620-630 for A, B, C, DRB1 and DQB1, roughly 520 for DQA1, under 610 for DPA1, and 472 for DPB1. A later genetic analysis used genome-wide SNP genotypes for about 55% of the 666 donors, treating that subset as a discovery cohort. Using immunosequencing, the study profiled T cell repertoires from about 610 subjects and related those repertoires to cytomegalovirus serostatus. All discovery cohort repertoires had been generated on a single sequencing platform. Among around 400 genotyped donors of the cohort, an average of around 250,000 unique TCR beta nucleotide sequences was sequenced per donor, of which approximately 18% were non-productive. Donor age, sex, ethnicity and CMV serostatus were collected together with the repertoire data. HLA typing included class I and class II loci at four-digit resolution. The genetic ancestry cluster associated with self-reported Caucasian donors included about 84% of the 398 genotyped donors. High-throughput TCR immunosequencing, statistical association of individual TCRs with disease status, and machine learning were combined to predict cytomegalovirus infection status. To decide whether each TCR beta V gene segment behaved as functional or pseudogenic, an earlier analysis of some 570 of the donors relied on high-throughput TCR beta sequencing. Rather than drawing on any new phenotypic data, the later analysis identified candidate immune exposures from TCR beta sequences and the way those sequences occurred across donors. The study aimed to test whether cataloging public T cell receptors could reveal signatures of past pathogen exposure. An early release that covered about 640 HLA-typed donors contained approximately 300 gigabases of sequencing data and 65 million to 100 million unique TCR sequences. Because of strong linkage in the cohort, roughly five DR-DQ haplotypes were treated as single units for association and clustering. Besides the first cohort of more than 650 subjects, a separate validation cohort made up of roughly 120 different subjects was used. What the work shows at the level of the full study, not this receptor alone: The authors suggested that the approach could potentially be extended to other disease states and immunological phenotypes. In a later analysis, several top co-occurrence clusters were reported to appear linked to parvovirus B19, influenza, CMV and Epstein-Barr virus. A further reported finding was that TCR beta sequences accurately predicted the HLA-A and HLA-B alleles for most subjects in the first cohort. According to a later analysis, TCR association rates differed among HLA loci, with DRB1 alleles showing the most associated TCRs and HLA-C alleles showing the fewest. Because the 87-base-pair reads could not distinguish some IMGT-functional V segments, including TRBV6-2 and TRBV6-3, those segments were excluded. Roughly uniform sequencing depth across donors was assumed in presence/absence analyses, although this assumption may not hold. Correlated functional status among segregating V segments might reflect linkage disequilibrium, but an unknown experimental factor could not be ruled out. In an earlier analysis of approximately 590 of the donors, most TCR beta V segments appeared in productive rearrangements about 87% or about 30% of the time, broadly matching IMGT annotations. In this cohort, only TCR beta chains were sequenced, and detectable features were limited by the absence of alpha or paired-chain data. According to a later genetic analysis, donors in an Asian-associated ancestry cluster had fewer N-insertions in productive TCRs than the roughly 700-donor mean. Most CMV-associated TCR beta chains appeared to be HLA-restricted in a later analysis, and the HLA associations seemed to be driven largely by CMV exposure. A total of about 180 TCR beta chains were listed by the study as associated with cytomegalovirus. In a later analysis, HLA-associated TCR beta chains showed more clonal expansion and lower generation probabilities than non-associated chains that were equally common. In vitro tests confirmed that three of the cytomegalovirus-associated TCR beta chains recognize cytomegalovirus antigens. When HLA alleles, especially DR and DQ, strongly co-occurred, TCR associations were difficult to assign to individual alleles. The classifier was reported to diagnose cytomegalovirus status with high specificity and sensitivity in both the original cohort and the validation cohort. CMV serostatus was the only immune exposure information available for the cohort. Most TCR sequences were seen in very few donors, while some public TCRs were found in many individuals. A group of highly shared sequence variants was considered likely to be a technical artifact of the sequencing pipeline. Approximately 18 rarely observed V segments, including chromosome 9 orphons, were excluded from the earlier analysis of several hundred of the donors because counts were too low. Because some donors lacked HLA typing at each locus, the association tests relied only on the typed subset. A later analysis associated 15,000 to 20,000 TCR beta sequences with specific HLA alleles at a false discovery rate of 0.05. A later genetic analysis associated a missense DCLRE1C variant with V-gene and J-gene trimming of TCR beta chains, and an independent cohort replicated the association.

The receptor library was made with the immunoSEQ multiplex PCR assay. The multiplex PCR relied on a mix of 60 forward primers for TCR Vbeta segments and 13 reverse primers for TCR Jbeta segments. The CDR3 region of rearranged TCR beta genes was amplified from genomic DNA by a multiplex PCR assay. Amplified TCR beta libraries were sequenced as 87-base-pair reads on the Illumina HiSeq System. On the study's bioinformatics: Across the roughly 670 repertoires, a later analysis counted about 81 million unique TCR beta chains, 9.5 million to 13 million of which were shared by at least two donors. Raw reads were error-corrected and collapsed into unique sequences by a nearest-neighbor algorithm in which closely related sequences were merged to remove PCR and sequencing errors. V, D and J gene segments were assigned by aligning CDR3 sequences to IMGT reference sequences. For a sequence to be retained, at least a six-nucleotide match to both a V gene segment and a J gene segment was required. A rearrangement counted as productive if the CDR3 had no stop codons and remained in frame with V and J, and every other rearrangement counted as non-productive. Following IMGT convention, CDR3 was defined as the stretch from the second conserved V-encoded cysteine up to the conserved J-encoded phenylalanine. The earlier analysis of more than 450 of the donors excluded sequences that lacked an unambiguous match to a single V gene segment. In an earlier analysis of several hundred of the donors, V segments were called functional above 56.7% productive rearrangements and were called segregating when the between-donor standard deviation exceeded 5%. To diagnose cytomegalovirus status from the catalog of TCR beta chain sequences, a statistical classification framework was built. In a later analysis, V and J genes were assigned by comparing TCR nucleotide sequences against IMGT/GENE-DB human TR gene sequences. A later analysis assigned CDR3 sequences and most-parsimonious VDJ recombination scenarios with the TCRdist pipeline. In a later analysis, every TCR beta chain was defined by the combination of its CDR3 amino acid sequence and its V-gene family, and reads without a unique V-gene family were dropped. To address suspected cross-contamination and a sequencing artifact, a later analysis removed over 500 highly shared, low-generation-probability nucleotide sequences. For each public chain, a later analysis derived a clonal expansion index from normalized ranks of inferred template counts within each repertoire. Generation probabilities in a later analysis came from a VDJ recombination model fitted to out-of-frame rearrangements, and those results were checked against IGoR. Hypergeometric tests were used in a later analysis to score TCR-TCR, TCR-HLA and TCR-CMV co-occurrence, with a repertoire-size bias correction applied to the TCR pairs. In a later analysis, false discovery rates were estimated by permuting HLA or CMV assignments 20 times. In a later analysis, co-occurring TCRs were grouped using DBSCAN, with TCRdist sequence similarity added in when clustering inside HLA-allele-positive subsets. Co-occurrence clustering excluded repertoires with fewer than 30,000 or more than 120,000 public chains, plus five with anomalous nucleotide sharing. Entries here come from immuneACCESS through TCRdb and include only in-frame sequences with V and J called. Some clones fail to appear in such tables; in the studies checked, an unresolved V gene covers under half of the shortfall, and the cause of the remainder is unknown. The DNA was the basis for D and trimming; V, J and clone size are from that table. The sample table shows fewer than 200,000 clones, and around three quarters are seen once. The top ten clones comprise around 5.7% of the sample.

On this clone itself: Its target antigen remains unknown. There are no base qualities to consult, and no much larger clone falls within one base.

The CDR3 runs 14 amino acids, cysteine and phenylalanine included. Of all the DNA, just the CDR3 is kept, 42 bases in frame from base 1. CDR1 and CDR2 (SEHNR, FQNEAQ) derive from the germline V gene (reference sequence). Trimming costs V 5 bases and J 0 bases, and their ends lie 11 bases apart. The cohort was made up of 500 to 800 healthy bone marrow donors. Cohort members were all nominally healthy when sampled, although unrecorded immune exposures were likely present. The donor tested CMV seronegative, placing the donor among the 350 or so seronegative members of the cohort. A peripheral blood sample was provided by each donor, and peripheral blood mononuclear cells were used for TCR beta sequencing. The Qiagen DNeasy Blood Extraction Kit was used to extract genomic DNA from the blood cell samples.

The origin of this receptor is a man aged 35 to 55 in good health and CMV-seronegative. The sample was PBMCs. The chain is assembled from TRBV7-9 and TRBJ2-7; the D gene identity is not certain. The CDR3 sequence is CASSLSESSYEQYF. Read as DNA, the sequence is TGTGCCAGCAGCCTAAGCGAGAGCTCCTACGAGCAGTACTTC.